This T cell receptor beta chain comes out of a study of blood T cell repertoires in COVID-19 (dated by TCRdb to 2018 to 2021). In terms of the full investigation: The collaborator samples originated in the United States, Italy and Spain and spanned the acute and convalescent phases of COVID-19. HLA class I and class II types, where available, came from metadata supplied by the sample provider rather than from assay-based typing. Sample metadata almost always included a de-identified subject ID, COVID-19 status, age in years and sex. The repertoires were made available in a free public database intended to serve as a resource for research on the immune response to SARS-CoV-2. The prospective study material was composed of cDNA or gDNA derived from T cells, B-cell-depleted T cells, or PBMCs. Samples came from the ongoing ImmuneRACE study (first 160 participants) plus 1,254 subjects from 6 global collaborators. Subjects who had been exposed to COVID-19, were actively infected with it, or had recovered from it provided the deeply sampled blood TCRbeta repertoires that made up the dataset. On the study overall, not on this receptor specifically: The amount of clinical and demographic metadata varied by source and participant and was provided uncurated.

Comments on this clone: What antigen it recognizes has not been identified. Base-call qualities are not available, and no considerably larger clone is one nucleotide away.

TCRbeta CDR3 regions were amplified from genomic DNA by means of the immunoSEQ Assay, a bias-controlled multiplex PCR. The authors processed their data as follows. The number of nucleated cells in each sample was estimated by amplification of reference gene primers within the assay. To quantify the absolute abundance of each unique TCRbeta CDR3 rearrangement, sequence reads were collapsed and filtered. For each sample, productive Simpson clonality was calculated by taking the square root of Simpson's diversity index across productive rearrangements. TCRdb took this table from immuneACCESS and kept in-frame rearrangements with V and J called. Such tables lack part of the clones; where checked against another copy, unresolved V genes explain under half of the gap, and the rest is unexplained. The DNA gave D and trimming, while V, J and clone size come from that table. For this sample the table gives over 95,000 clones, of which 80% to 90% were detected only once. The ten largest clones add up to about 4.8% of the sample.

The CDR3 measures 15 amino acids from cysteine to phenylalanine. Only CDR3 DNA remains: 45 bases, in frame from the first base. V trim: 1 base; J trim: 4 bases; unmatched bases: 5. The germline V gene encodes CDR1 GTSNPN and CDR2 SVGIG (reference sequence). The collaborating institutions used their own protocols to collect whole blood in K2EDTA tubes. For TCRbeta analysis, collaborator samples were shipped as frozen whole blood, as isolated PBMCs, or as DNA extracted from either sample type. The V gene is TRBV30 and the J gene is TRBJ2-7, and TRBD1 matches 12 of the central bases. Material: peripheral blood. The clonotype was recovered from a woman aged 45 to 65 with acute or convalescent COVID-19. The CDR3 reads CAWSGGTGGLYEQYF. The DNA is TGTGCCTGGAGTGGGGGGACAGGGGGCTTATACGAGCAGTACTTC.